This TCR beta chain stems from a study of cytomegalovirus exposure and HLA in healthy donors. General study results and limits: Later analysis identified a missense DCLRE1C variant that was linked to TCR beta V- and J-gene trimming. A previous analysis found most TCR beta V segments productive roughly 87% or roughly 30% of the time.

Primers included in the PCR were 60 Vbeta and 13 Jbeta primers. Some clones are missing from TCRdb's copy, which holds only in-frame ones; the method was immunoSEQ multiplex PCR. The sample has about 110,000 clones; just under 75% are singletons. On this clone itself: Antigen: not known.

This receptor was identified in a man aged 50-60 years in good health and CMV-seropositive. What was sequenced was PBMCs.

DNA of the CDR3: TGTGCCAGTAGTATTTTCTCCAGTCTCAATCAGCCCCAGCATTTT. Translating gives CASSIFSSLNQPQHF. This sequence joins TRBV19 and TRBJ1-5; no clear D. V was cut by 3 bases and J by 3 bases, with 12 bases left in between. This CDR3 has 15 amino acids. The germline CDR1 and CDR2 sequences are LNHDA and SQIVND (reference sequence).